This TCR beta chain is from a study of naive and memory T cell subsets. This clonotype was seen many times. Germline CDR1 is SQVTM and CDR2 is ANQGSEA. Germline trimming cut 6 bases from V and 2 bases from J; bases unmatched to any gene: 1. This CDR3 contains 11 residues. TCR cDNA received a 3' ligated oligonucleotide that carried a UMI. Cells were not sorted; total RNA input targeted roughly 1 to 1000 ng. Amplification of ligated cDNA took four PCR rounds with SP2 and nested alpha and beta constant primers. For blood and skin samples, reverse transcription used TCR alpha and beta constant primers. TCRdb used MiXCR to reprocess the UMI-ligation and nested PCR reads, holding one entry per CDR3 protein. The sample holds about 26,000 distinct CDR3 sequences; roughly 5.5% are singletons and the top ten take approximately 7.4%.

The TCR comes from an adult in good health. The source material was blood. The V call is TRBV29-1, the J call TRBJ2-7, with TRBD1 identical over 7 bases. This CDR3 reads CSVGTAYEQYF. The CDR3 coding sequence is TGCAGCGTCGGGACAGCCTACGAGCAGTACTTC.